This T cell receptor beta chain was captured in a study of cytomegalovirus exposure and HLA in healthy donors (TCRdb year 2017). Context from the whole study: An earlier analysis of 550 to 700 of the donors reported approximately 270 Gb of sequence data and 117 million unique TCR beta sequences from about 179 million T cells. An early release covering over 500 HLA-typed donors comprised approximately 300 gigabases of sequencing data and tens of millions of unique TCR sequences. The genetic ancestry cluster associated with self-reported Caucasian donors included about 84% of the roughly 360 genotyped donors. The study was designed to test whether signatures of past pathogen exposure could be identified by cataloging public T cell receptors. Using immunosequencing, the study profiled T cell repertoires from 500 to 800 subjects and related those repertoires to cytomegalovirus serostatus. Besides the first cohort of under 700 subjects, a separate validation cohort made up of 120 different subjects was used. To predict cytomegalovirus infection status, the study combined high-throughput TCR immunosequencing, statistical association of individual TCRs with disease status, and machine learning. In a later analysis, previously published TCR beta repertoires from 670 or so donors were re-analyzed and high-resolution HLA genotyping was added so that TCR occurrence patterns could be studied. Rather than using new phenotypic data, the later analysis identified candidate immune exposures from TCR beta sequences and from how often those sequences occurred across donors. In an earlier analysis of 500 to 650 of the donors, high-throughput TCR beta sequencing was used to judge whether each TCR beta V gene segment behaved as functional or pseudogenic. Donor age, sex, ethnicity and CMV serostatus were collected together with the repertoire data. A later genetic analysis took genome-wide SNP genotypes for about 55% of the roughly 670 donors and used that subset as a discovery cohort. Every repertoire in the discovery cohort had been generated on one and the same sequencing platform. HLA typing covered class I and class II loci at four-digit resolution. The number of typed donors differed by locus: about 620-630 for A, B, C, DRB1 and DQB1; approximately 520 for DQA1; 606 for DPA1; and approximately 450 for DPB1. A handful of DR-DQ haplotypes were handled as single units for association and clustering because linkage in the cohort was strong. Across under 500 genotyped donors of the cohort, an average of approximately 220,000 unique TCR beta nucleotide sequences per donor were sequenced, and approximately 17% of those sequences were non-productive. General study outcomes and caveats: A cluster of highly shared sequence variants was judged likely to be a technical artifact of the sequencing pipeline. The only immune exposure information available for the cohort was CMV serostatus. A later analysis reported that several top co-occurrence clusters appeared linked to parvovirus B19, influenza, CMV and Epstein-Barr virus. Roughly uniform sequencing depth across donors was assumed in presence/absence analyses, although this assumption may not hold. Specific HLA alleles were associated with about 17,000 TCR beta sequences at a false discovery rate of 0.05 in a later analysis. In this cohort, only TCR beta chains were sequenced, and detectable features were limited by the absence of alpha or paired-chain data. A later genetic analysis reported fewer N-insertions in productive TCRs among donors in an Asian-associated ancestry cluster than the roughly 720-donor mean. The study gave a list of 150 to 200 TCR beta chains associated with cytomegalovirus. In a later analysis, TCR association rates were found to vary across HLA loci, with the most associated TCRs seen for DRB1 alleles and the fewest for HLA-C alleles. An earlier analysis of 450 to 750 of the donors showed that most TCR beta V segments appeared in productive rearrangements either about 87% or about 30% of the time, which broadly matched IMGT annotations. A later genetic analysis associated a missense DCLRE1C variant with V-gene and J-gene trimming of TCR beta chains, and an independent cohort replicated the association. A further reported finding was that TCR beta sequences accurately predicted the HLA-A and HLA-B alleles for most subjects in the first cohort. Most CMV-associated TCR beta chains appeared to be HLA-restricted in a later analysis, and the HLA associations seemed to be driven largely by CMV exposure. Because counts were too low, around 18 rarely observed V segments, including chromosome 9 orphons, were left out of the earlier analysis of a few hundred of the donors. The authors suggested that the approach could potentially be extended to other disease states and immunological phenotypes. A later analysis found that HLA-associated TCR beta chains were more clonally expanded and had lower generation probabilities than equally common non-associated chains. The classifier was reported to diagnose cytomegalovirus status with high specificity and sensitivity in both the original and validation cohorts. Because HLA typing was unavailable for some donors at each locus, only the typed subset was used in association tests. Correlated functional status among segregating V segments might be attributable to linkage disequilibrium, but an unknown experimental factor could not be ruled out. In vitro tests confirmed that a few of the cytomegalovirus-associated TCR beta chains recognize cytomegalovirus antigens. Most TCR sequences were observed very rarely across donors, whereas some public TCRs were present in many individuals. When HLA alleles, especially DR and DQ, strongly co-occurred, TCR associations were difficult to assign to individual alleles.

Regarding this clone: No cognate antigen has been identified for it. One base away there is no much larger clone; base qualities are not given.

The cohort was made up of approximately 670 healthy bone marrow donors. At the time of sampling, every cohort member was nominally healthy, though immune exposures that went unrecorded were likely present. The donor was CMV seronegative and belonged to the group of 350 or so seronegative cohort members. Each donor provided a peripheral blood sample, and peripheral blood mononuclear cells were used for TCR beta sequencing. The Qiagen DNeasy Blood Extraction Kit was used to extract genomic DNA from the blood cell samples. The library relied on the immunoSEQ multiplex PCR assay. The multiplex PCR relied on a mix of 60 forward primers for TCR Vbeta segments and 13 reverse primers for TCR Jbeta segments. Amplification of the CDR3 region of rearranged TCR beta genes was performed with a multiplex PCR assay on genomic DNA. The amplified TCR beta libraries were sequenced on the Illumina HiSeq System as 87-base-pair reads. The study's processing was this. Across the 500 to 750 repertoires, a later analysis counted tens of millions of unique TCR beta chains, 9.5 million to 13 million of which were shared by at least two donors. To remove PCR and sequencing errors, raw reads were error-corrected and collapsed into unique sequences using a nearest-neighbor algorithm that merged closely related sequences. CDR3 sequences were aligned to IMGT reference sequences to assign V, D and J gene segments. For a sequence to be retained, at least a six-nucleotide match to both a V gene segment and a J gene segment was required. A rearrangement counted as productive if the CDR3 had no stop codons and remained in frame with V and J, and every other rearrangement counted as non-productive. Following IMGT convention, CDR3 was defined as the stretch from the second conserved V-encoded cysteine up to the conserved J-encoded phenylalanine. The earlier analysis of about 530 of the donors excluded any sequence lacking an unambiguous match to a single V gene segment. An earlier analysis of some 610 of the donors called V segments functional above 56.7% productive rearrangements and segregating when the between-donor standard deviation exceeded 5%. A statistical classification framework was built for diagnosing cytomegalovirus status from the catalog of TCR beta chain sequences. A later analysis assigned V and J genes by comparing TCR nucleotide sequences with IMGT/GENE-DB human TR gene sequences. Using the TCRdist pipeline, a later analysis assigned CDR3 sequences along with most-parsimonious VDJ recombination scenarios. In a later analysis, every TCR beta chain was defined by the combination of its CDR3 amino acid sequence and its V-gene family, and reads without a unique V-gene family were dropped. In a later analysis, 450 to 600 highly shared, low-generation-probability nucleotide sequences were removed to address suspected cross-contamination and a sequencing artifact. In a later analysis, a clonal expansion index was calculated for each public chain from normalized within-repertoire ranks of inferred template counts. In a later analysis, generation probabilities were computed using a VDJ recombination model fitted to out-of-frame rearrangements, and the results were checked against IGoR. In a later analysis, TCR-TCR, TCR-HLA and TCR-CMV co-occurrence was scored with hypergeometric tests, and a repertoire-size bias correction was applied to TCR pairs. False discovery rates were estimated in a later analysis by permuting HLA or CMV assignments 20 times. In a later analysis, co-occurring TCRs were grouped using DBSCAN, and TCRdist sequence similarity was added for clustering within HLA-allele-positive subsets. Repertoires with fewer than 30,000 or more than 120,000 public chains were left out of co-occurrence clustering, as were about 5 repertoires with anomalous nucleotide sharing. In its TCRdb copy, this immuneACCESS table keeps in-frame sequences only and misses some clones. Where compared with another copy, unresolved V genes explain less than half of these, and the others have no known cause. V and J calls and clone size come straight from that table; D and trimming were deduced from the DNA. For this sample the table gives under 200,000 clones, of which over 65% were detected only once. The top ten constitute approximately 1.8% of the sample.

This TCR came from a woman aged 25 to 39 in good health and CMV-seronegative. Sequencing input: PBMCs.

Read as DNA, the sequence is TGTGCCAGCAGGTCAGGGGGCGGTTGGCACGACGAGCAGTACTTC. It codes for CASRSGGGWHDEQYF. The chain joins TRBV25-1 to TRBJ2-7; 8 central nucleotides agree with TRBD1. CDR3 length: 15 amino acids, cysteine to phenylalanine. Just CDR3 DNA is preserved here, 45 bases in frame from base 1. The CDR1 and CDR2 encoded by the germline V gene are MGHDK and SYGVNS. The junction shows trimming of 6 bases on V and 5 bases on J, and the gene matches do not reach 12 bases of it.